The rows below give T cell receptor beta chains drawn from one sample of a study of glioma-infiltrating T cells. From the multiplex PCR reads, TCRdb called clonotypes with MiXCR, one entry per CDR3 protein. There are about 130,000 distinct CDR3 sequences in the sample; about 22% occur only once, and over 25% lies in the top ten. The sample consisted of glioma tissue, nonneoplastic brain tissue, or PBMCs (not recorded which). The source is a human donor with low-grade glioma or glioblastoma, undergoing nonglioma brain surgery, or in good health (not recorded which). Both conserved end residues are part of each CDR3. D genes are given only for firm matches. Clone size is stated in some rows and not others, as once, few, many or a class when expanded.

V	J	size	D	DNA	CDR3
TRBV28	TRBJ2-3	many	.	TGTGCCAGCAGTGAGGGACGGAGCACAGATACGCAGTATTTT	CASSEGRSTDTQYF
TRBV28	TRBJ1-2	.	.	TGTGCCAGCAGTTGGGAGACAGGAAATTACTATGGCTACACCTTC	CASSWETGNYYGYTF
TRBV6-2/TRBV6-3	TRBJ2-3	.	.	TGTGCCAGCAGTTACTCGAGAGTCCGAGATACGCAGTGTTTT	CASSYSRVRDTQCF
TRBV10-1	TRBJ1-1	once	.	TGCGCCAGCAGAACTCCGAAGAACACTGAAGCTTTCTTT	CASRTPKNTEAFF
TRBV7-2	TRBJ1-5	.	.	TGTGCCAGCAGCTTAGAATTTAGGACGGGACAGCCCCAGCATTTT	CASSLEFRTGQPQHF
TRBV7-2	TRBJ2-4	.	.	TGTGCCAGCAGCTTAGGAAAGGGGAGTATAGCCAAAAACATTCAGTACTTC	CASSLGKGSIAKNIQYF
TRBV7-9	TRBJ1-5	few	.	TGTGCCAGCAGCTTCGGTCAGGATCAGCCCCAGCATTTT	CASSFGQDQPQHF
TRBV3-1	TRBJ2-2	.	TRBD1	TGTGCCACCTTCCGCCGGACAGGGGCCCATCGGGACACCGGGGAGCTGTTTTTT	CATFRRTGAHRDTGELFF
TRBV6-1	TRBJ2-5	many	.	TGTGCCAGCACCAAGGGGGGGTCGGAGACCCAGTACTTC	CASTKGGSETQYF
TRBV7-9	TRBJ2-3	many	TRBD1	TGTGCCAGCAGCGCCGGACAGGGAGATACGCAGTATTTT	CASSAGQGDTQYF
TRBV29-1	TRBJ2-3	once	.	TGCAGCGCCCGCGGAGTTAGCACAGATACGCAGTATTTT	CSARGVSTDTQYF
TRBV4-1	TRBJ1-5	.	.	TGCGCCAGCAGCCAAGTCGGGGTGAGGAATCAGCCCCAGCATTTT	CASSQVGVRNQPQHF
TRBV27	TRBJ1-2	many	.	TGTGCCAGCAGTTTAGGATTCGGTAACTATGGCTACACCTTC	CASSLGFGNYGYTF
TRBV12-3/TRBV12-4	TRBJ2-6	.	.	TGTGCCAGCAGTAGGCGACTGAGCTCTGGGGCCAACGTCCTGACTTTC	CASSRRLSSGANVLTF
TRBV9	TRBJ2-1	.	.	TGTGCCAGCAGCGTAGGGGTTCGCGGGGCTTACAATGAGCAGTTCTTC	CASSVGVRGAYNEQFF
TRBV19	TRBJ2-2	.	.	TGTGCCAGTAGATCCCAGGGATCCACCGGGGAGCTGTTTTTT	CASRSQGSTGELFF
TRBV6-1	TRBJ2-3	few	.	TGTGCCAGCAAGGTAGCTGACCCCACAGATACGCAGTATTTT	CASKVADPTDTQYF
TRBV4-1	TRBJ2-2	few	TRBD2	TGCGCCAGCAGCCAAGATGGGGCGGGGGTAGGGAACACCGGGGAGCTGTTTTTT	CASSQDGAGVGNTGELFF